This paragraph covers one T cell receptor beta chain sequence. It has no known antigen specificity. No qualities accompany the bases; no much larger clone lies one base away. The entry originates in a study of T cell responses to AZD1222 COVID-19 vaccine (dated by TCRdb to the early 2020s). Context from the whole study: TCR sequencing was performed for fewer than 250 trial participants, of whom 207 were given two doses of AZD1222 and about 25 were given two doses of MenACWY control vaccine. Enrollment into the trials was organized by age into subgroups of 18-55, 56-69 and 70-plus years, and those subgroups contained approximately 160, 26 and 62 TCR-sequenced participants, respectively. Broader findings and caveats from the paper: Participants were mostly white British and included more females than males, and it was suggested by the authors that clonal diversity may have been underestimated. After two AZD1222 doses, spike-specific TCR breadth and depth were significantly higher than at day 0 and than in MenACWY recipients. Only a handful of AZD1222 recipients were SARS-CoV-2 seropositive at baseline, limiting conclusions about previously exposed vaccinees. In the small 56-69-year group, the increase in depth fell short of significance, most likely because of low power. Reportedly, almost half of the unique spike-specific TCRs recognized epitopes lying outside the regions that are mutated in the B.1.351 and B.1.1.7 variants. No day 14 peak-response samples were available, so repertoires were characterized only after the peak T cell response. Vaccine-associated CD4 TCRs spanned the whole spike protein, with dominant responses in regions 160-218 and 743-854.

This specimen's time point label, interpreted: about 28 days (+/-7) after the second vaccine dose. AZD1222 recipients given second doses at about 4 weeks or at about 12 weeks were pooled, since spike-specific TCR depth and breadth were not found to differ between the two schedules. The vaccinee samples were drawn from two UK trials, COV001 and COV002, one of which was a single-blind randomized controlled phase 2/3 trial testing AZD1222 (ChAdOx1 nCoV-19) in healthy adults. Trial participant PBMC samples were collected at day 0 and day 28 after the second dose for TCRbeta chain sequencing. The CDR3 regions of human TCRbeta chains were analyzed by immunosequencing. Per the authors' processing: Repertoire TCRs were checked for matches against a reference library of SARS-CoV-2-specific TCRs that had been generated using the MIRA antigen-specificity platform. Breadth was defined as the fraction of unique TCRs that were SARS-CoV-2-associated, and depth was defined as the fraction of total T cells that were SARS-CoV-2-associated. Each spike-specific TCR was assigned to its reactive spike region and to a CD4 or CD8 class using the MIRA data. Log10-transformed breadth and depth values were compared by one-way ANOVA with Sidak's multiple comparisons tests. TCRdb obtained this table from immuneACCESS and retained in-frame rearrangements with V and J assigned. These tables miss some clones; where compared with another copy, unresolved V genes account for less than half of the shortfall, and the remainder is unexplained. V, J and clone size reflect that table, while D and trimming were determined from the DNA. The sample table contains 150,000 to 200,000 clones; only one count was recorded for about 90% of them. The ten biggest clones cover approximately 5.9% of the sample.

This receptor was identified in an adult who received the AZD1222 COVID-19 vaccine. The sample here was peripheral blood, taken 28 days after the second AZD1222 dose.

CDR3 sequence: CASSLARNEQFF. In nucleotides, the sequence is TGTGCCAGCAGCTTGGCCAGAAATGAGCAGTTCTTC. The rearrangement combines TRBV5-6 with TRBJ2-1; no D segment can be confidently identified. From a lookup of the germline V gene, CDR1 and CDR2 are SGHDT and YYEEEE. The junction shows trimming of 0 bases on V and 7 bases on J, plus 5 bases between the germline ends. Inclusive of the bounding cysteine and phenylalanine, the CDR3 is 12 residues long. Only CDR3 DNA remains: 36 bases, in frame from the first base.